This T cell receptor beta chain was captured in a study of T cell responses to AZD1222 COVID-19 vaccine. Remarks on this clone: Its cognate antigen is unknown.

Using immunoSEQ multiplex PCR, the repertoire was profiled, and TCRdb retains in-frame clones only, with some absent. This repertoire shows about 56,000 clones, 70% to 90% found once; its top ten account for more than 12%. Study-wide results and limits: A mostly white British donor set with more females was recruited, and clonal diversity was possibly underestimated.

This CDR3 is 18 amino acids long. Germline loops: CDR1 MNHNS, CDR2 SASEGT. V was trimmed by 2 bases and J by 10 bases, leaving 24 bases between them. This chain uses TRBV6-1 with TRBJ1-6; D not resolved. Material: peripheral blood, obtained on day 0 of AZD1222 vaccination. The receptor comes from an adult in good health. This chain's CDR3 is CASSELYSRTVLGSPLHF. The CDR3 bases are TGTGCCAGCAGTGAATTATATAGTCGCACAGTTTTGGGGTCACCCCTCCACTTT.